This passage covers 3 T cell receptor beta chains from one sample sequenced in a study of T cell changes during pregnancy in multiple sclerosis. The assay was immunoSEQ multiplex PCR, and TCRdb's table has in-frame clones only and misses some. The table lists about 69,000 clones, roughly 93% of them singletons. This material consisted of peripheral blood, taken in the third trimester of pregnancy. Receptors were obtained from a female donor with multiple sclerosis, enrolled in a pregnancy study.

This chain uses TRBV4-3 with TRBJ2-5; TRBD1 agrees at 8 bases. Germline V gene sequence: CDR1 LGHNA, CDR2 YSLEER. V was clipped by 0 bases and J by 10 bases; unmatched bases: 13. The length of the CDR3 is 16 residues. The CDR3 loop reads CASSQDPRGLKGRQYF. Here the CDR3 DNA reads TGCGCCAGCAGCCAAGACCCCAGGGGGCTCAAGGGGCGCCAGTACTTC.

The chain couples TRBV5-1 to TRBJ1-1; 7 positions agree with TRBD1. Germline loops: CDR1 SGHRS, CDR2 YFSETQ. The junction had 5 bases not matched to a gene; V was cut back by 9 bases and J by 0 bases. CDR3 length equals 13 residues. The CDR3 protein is CATSTGMNTEAFF. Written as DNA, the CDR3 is TGCGCCACCTCGACAGGGATGAACACTGAAGCTTTCTTT. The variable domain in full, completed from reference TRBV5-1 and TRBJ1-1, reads KAGVTQTPRYLIKTRGQQVTLSCSPISGHRSVSWYQQTPGQGLQFLFEYFSETQRNKGNFPGRFSGRQFSNSRSEMNVSTLELGDSALYLCATSTGMNTEAFFGQGTRLTVV.

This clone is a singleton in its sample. This chain's CDR3 is CASSLAEGVRNTIYF. Here the CDR3 DNA reads TGCGCCAGCAGCTTGGCCGAAGGAGTTAGAAACACCATATATTTT. This chain connects TRBV5-1 to TRBJ1-3, with unresolved D. CDR1 SGHRS and CDR2 YFSETQ come from the germline V gene. The CDR3 spans 15 residues. Trimming cost V 0 bases and J 5 bases, with 12 bases left between them. Variable domain in full (rest from reference TRBV5-1 and TRBJ1-3): KAGVTQTPRYLIKTRGQQVTLSCSPISGHRSVSWYQQTPGQGLQFLFEYFSETQRNKGNFPGRFSGRQFSNSRSEMNVSTLELGDSALYLCASSLAEGVRNTIYFGEGSWLTVV.